Below, 28 T cell receptor beta chains from the same sample are listed, as sequenced in a study of regulatory T cells in long-lasting Graves disease. Sample time point: persistent/refractory GD, antithyroid drugs over 5 years with positive TRAb. There was RNA extracted from PBMCs, and the TCR library was made from it. Construction of the TCR beta libraries employed iRepertoire HTBI primers in conjunction with Arm-PCR of CDR3 regions. A single record per CDR3 protein comes from TCRdb applying MiXCR to the multiplex PCR reads. Here the sample spans a few hundred thousand distinct CDR3 sequences, roughly 22% being singletons. The starting material was peripheral blood mononuclear cells (PBMCs), obtained when the disease was refractory, from a patient treated with antithyroid drugs. These receptors all come from a female donor with Graves disease.

In this sample, this clonotype turned up a few times. This chain connects TRBV6-1 to TRBJ1-5; 7 nucleotides agree with TRBD1. CDR1 MNHNS and CDR2 SASEGT come from the germline V gene. The CDR3 totals 14 residues. Trimming cost V 7 bases and J 3 bases; bases outside gene matches: 6. Written as DNA, the CDR3 is TGTGCCAGCATAAGTGACAGGGTCAATCAGCCCCAGCATTTT. This codes for CASISDRVNQPQHF.

This clonotype was detected many times. The chain links TRBV28 to TRBJ2-7, with D possibly being TRBD2 (6 bases). CDR1 and CDR2 (germline): MDHEN, SYDVKM. CDR3 length equals 13 residues. Trimming took 3 bases from V and 7 from J, leaving 13 bases between them. The CDR3 spells CASSFLEGWEQYF. CDR3 DNA: TGTGCCAGCAGTTTTTTGGAGGGGTGGGAGCAGTACTTC.

The table lists this clonotype with many counts. This chain links TRBV27 with TRBJ1-4; D is unclear. Germline V gene sequence: CDR1 MNHEY, CDR2 SMNVEV (reference sequence). Trimming shortened V by 10 bases and J by 8 bases, and 20 bases separated the two germline ends. The CDR3 runs to 14 residues. The CDR3 loop reads CATMSGLVGEKLFF. The CDR3 region has the DNA TGTGCCACCATGTCTGGTTTGGTTGGGGAAAAACTGTTTTTT.

The V gene is TRBV19, the J gene TRBJ2-7, with D possibly called TRBD1 or TRBD2 (5 bases each). The CDR3 is 17 amino acids. With 5 bases removed from V and 1 base from J, the gap between germline ends came to 21 bases. Germline loops: CDR1 LNHDA, CDR2 SQIVND (reference sequence). CDR3 residues: CASSFRSGTETSYEQYF. CDR3 sequence (DNA): TGTGCCAGTAGTTTTCGGTCCGGGACGGAGACTTCCTACGAGCAGTACTTC.

This clonotype came up a few times. One junction end disagrees with the germline gene, perhaps due to a read error. The V gene is TRBV28, the J gene TRBJ1-4; D gene ambiguous. This CDR3 spans 17 amino acids. CDR1 is MDHEN and CDR2 is SYDVKM in the germline V gene. CDR3 in DNA: TGCGCCAGCAGCCAACAACTTGTCAAAAGGTCCCATGAAAAACTGTTTTTT. This translates into CASSQQLVKRSHEKLFF.

This clonotype was recorded many times. This chain uses TRBV7-2 with TRBJ1-1; a weak D match, TRBD1 (6 bases). The CDR3 runs 17 residues. The V end lost 5 bases, the J end lost 1 base, and 20 bases lay between the germline ends. Germline V gene lookup returns CDR1 SGHTA and CDR2 FQGNSA. The DNA of the CDR3 is TGTGCCAGCAGCCCGATATCAGGACAGCGAAAGAACACTGAAGCTTTCTTT. This encodes CASSPISGQRKNTEAFF.

For the CDR3, the DNA is TGTGCCAGTAGTATACAGGGAGGGGCGCGCGAGCAGTACTTC. This encodes CASSIQGGAREQYF. The V and J genes are TRBV19 and TRBJ2-7; 7 bases agree with TRBD2. Trimming took 2 bases from V and 6 from J; bases not matched to a gene: 7. The CDR3 length is 14 residues. CDR1 LNHDA and CDR2 SQIVND come from the germline V gene (reference sequence).

V is TRBV18 and J is TRBJ2-5; D is unresolved. Trimming removed 5 bases at V and 2 bases at J, with 15 bases between. CDR1 KGHSH and CDR2 LQKENI come from the germline V gene. The CDR3 has 15 residues. DNA of the CDR3: TGTGCCAGCTCATCCCGTCGGGTAACTCAAGAGACCCAGTACTTC. Its translation is CASSSRRVTQETQYF.

The chain recombines TRBV6-1 with TRBJ2-7, with D unresolved. V lost 0 bases, J lost 2 bases, and 14 bases lay in between. The germline V gene encodes CDR1 MNHNS and CDR2 SASEGT. CDR3 size: 16 residues. The chain's CDR3 is CASSEAFKQATYEQYF. Written as DNA, the CDR3 is TGTGCCAGCAGTGAAGCGTTTAAGCAGGCCACCTACGAGCAGTACTTC.

On this clonotype itself: A much larger clone differs by one base, so this may be a read error. The chain combines TRBV6-2 or TRBV6-3 with TRBJ2-5, with 9 bases matching TRBD2. The CDR3 is made up of 15 amino acids. In germline, CDR1 is MNHEY, CDR2 SVGEGT. As DNA, the CDR3 is TGTGCCAGCAGTGATGTAGCGGGGGTCCAAGGGACCCAGTACTTC. It encodes CASSDVAGVQGTQYF.

This clonotype was observed a handful of times. The V call is TRBV7-2, the J call TRBJ2-2; D is uncertain. The CDR3 runs to 11 residues. CDR1 SGHTA and CDR2 FQGNSA come from the germline V gene. Deletions cut 10 bases from V and 5 bases from J, with 8 bases between. CDR3 protein: CAILKTGELFF. DNA for the CDR3: TGTGCCATCCTAAAGACCGGGGAGCTGTTTTTT.

In this sample, this clonotype turned up many times. The gene calls are TRBV2 and TRBJ1-5, with D maybe TRBD1 (5 bases). Germline lookup yields CDR1 SNHLY and CDR2 FYNNEI. The CDR3 extends over 15 amino acids. Trimming removed 2 bases from V and 3 bases from J, with 11 bases in between. The CDR3 protein is CASSESGGINQPQHF. For the CDR3, the DNA is TGTGCCAGCAGTGAATCGGGGGGGATCAATCAGCCCCAGCATTTT.

This clonotype was found many times. The chain joins TRBV10-3 to TRBJ1-1; 7 bases align to TRBD1. V gave up 8 bases and J gave up 0 bases; unmatched junction bases: 6. The CDR3 contains 14 residues. CDR1 is ENHRY, CDR2 SYGVKD, per germline. The CDR3 DNA follows: TGTGCCATCGGGAAACAGGGGATGAACACTGAAGCTTTCTTT. Protein sequence: CAIGKQGMNTEAFF.

Concerning this clonotype: At one of its ends the junction is not consistent with the germline gene, which may arise from a read error. The chain is built from TRBV28 and TRBJ1-1, with D possibly TRBD1 on 6 matching bases. The germline CDR1 and CDR2 sequences are MDHEN and SYDVKM. The CDR3 sequence is 15 residues long. CDR3 residues: CASSPPAGADTVAFF. Written as DNA, the CDR3 is TGTGCCAGCAGTCCGCCGGCAGGGGCGGACACTGTAGCTTTCTTT.

A note on this clonotype: Given a much more abundant clone one base away, this may be a read error. The genes are TRBV11-2 and TRBJ2-2; possibly TRBD1 or TRBD2 for D (6 bases each). V dropped 6 bases and J dropped 5 bases, with 28 bases sitting between them. This CDR3 is built from 19 residues. The germline V gene has CDR1 SGHAT and CDR2 FQNNGV. CDR3 sequence reads: CASRPIKGGLPSLTGELFF. DNA for the CDR3: TGTGCCAGCAGACCCATCAAGGGGGGACTCCCCTCTTTGACCGGGGAGCTGTTTTTT.

This clonotype appeared a few times. In DNA, the CDR3 is TGTGCCAGCAGCGTGGATACAGCGACACAAGAGACCCAGTACTTC. Protein: CASSVDTATQETQYF. V is TRBV9 and J is TRBJ2-5; D not certain. Germline V gives CDR1 SGDLS, CDR2 YYNGEE. With 2 bases removed from V and 2 bases from J, the gap between germline ends came to 13 bases. CDR3 length: 15 residues.

This clonotype was detected ten times or more. The V and J genes are TRBV28 and TRBJ2-7; D remains ambiguous. The CDR3 is 13 amino acids. Germline CDR1 and CDR2: MDHEN and SYDVKM. The V and J ends lost 3 bases and 3 bases respectively, with 9 bases between them. CDR3 sequence (DNA): TGTGCCAGCAGTTTGAGGTTGGTCTACGAGCAGTACTTC. Residues: CASSLRLVYEQYF. Using reference TRBV28 and TRBJ2-7 for the parts outside the CDR3, the full variable domain is DVKVTQSSRYLVKRTGEKVFLECVQDMDHENMFWYRQDPGLGLRLIYFSYDVKMKEKGDIPEGYSVSREKKERFSLILESASTNQTSMYLCASSLRLVYEQYFGPGTRLTVT.

This clonotype has a count of ten or more. The chain employs TRBV4-1 and TRBJ2-7, with TRBD1 as a possible D gene (5 bases). CDR1 and CDR2 from the germline V gene are MGHRA and YSYEKL. CDR3 length equals 13 residues. V lost 2 bases and J lost 5, with 10 bases in between. CDR3 protein: CASSQLAGNEQYF. Written as DNA, the CDR3 is TGCGCCAGCAGCCAACTGGCAGGGAACGAGCAGTACTTC.

Notes on this clonotype: Since a much larger clone is just one base distant, this may be a read error. The chain employs TRBV6-4 and TRBJ2-7, with a possible D match to TRBD2 (5 bases). The length of the CDR3 is 15 residues. Germline loops: CDR1 MRHNA, CDR2 SNTAGT. CDR3 DNA sequence: TGTGCCAGCAGTTACTCGAAATGGGGAGACTACGAGCCGTACTTC. This sequence encodes CASSYSKWGDYEPYF.

This sequence joins TRBV4-3 and TRBJ2-7; 10 nucleotides agree with TRBD1. V lost 0 bases to trimming and J lost 5 bases; unmatched junction nucleotides: 10. The CDR3 is 17 residues long. Germline assignment: CDR1 LGHNA and CDR2 YSLEER. The CDR3 DNA sequence: TGCGCCAGCAGCCAAGAATGGATACTCGACAGGGGGCACGAGCAGTACTTC. Translating gives CASSQEWILDRGHEQYF.

The V and J genes are TRBV11-2 and TRBJ2-2; tentatively, D is TRBD1 (5 bases). V gave up 0 bases and J gave up 7 bases, with 24 bases separating them. The CDR3 spans 19 residues. Germline loops: CDR1 SGHAT, CDR2 FQNNGV. In nucleotides, the CDR3 is TGTGCCAGCAGCTTAGATCGAGGAGAGACAGTACACTTTGGCGGGGAGCTGTTTTTT. This encodes CASSLDRGETVHFGGELFF. Full variable domain (missing parts from reference TRBV11-2 and TRBJ2-2): EAGVAQSPRYKIIEKRQSVAFWCNPISGHATLYWYQQILGQGPKLLIQFQNNGVVDDSQLPKDRFSAERLKGVDSTLKIQPAKLEDSAVYLCASSLDRGETVHFGGELFFGEGSRLTVL.

Many counts were recorded for this clonotype. The CDR3 here is CASSDLSQRAEAFF. CDR3 nucleotide sequence: TGTGCCAGCAGTGATTTATCCCAGAGGGCTGAAGCTTTCTTT. This chain joins TRBV2 and TRBJ1-1; D uncertain. In germline, CDR1 is SNHLY, CDR2 FYNNEI. The CDR3 runs to 14 residues. V was cut by 3 bases and J by 6 bases, with 14 bases left in between.

The chain uses TRBV20-1 and TRBJ2-3; D gene ambiguous. Looked up from germline, CDR1 is DFQATT and CDR2 is SNEGSKA (reference sequence). The CDR3 length is 14 residues. V shed 1 base and J shed 2 bases, with 10 bases lying between them. The DNA for the CDR3 is TGCAGTGCTAGAGGGATAGGGTTCACAGATACGCAGTATTTT. It yields the protein CSARGIGFTDTQYF.

This clonotype was seen more than once but under ten times. The chain recombines TRBV29-1 with TRBJ2-5; D possibly corresponds to TRBD2 (5 bases). V lost 8 bases and J 5 bases, leaving 12 bases between the germline ends. The CDR3 contains 11 residues. Germline CDR1 and CDR2: SQVTM and ANQGSEA. The CDR3 here is CSHPSGETQYF. Written as DNA, the CDR3 is TGCAGCCACCCTTCGGGGGAGACCCAGTACTTC. The full variable domain, with the rest looked up from reference TRBV29-1 and TRBJ2-5, is SAVISQKPSRDICQRGTSLTIQCQVDSQVTMMFWYRQQPGQSLTLIATANQGSEATYESGFVIDKFPISRPNLTFSTLTVSNMSPEDSSIYLCSHPSGETQYFGPGTRLLVL.

V gene TRBV4-3 combines with J gene TRBJ2-2, with D perhaps assigned TRBD1 or TRBD2 (7 bases each). The CDR3 is made up of 17 amino acids. V lost 0 bases, J lost 7 bases, and 18 bases lay in between. Germline V CDR1 and CDR2: LGHNA, YSLEER. The CDR3 protein is CASSQERGGGAVGELFF. CDR3 nucleotides: TGCGCCAGCAGCCAAGAAAGGGGAGGGGGCGCAGTCGGGGAGCTGTTTTTT.

This clonotype was detected many times. V usage is TRBV6-1 and J usage is TRBJ1-5; 9 nucleotides match TRBD1. CDR3 length: 15 amino acids. Germline V gene sequence: CDR1 MNHNS, CDR2 SASEGT. J lost 1 base, V lost 6 bases, and 4 bases had no gene match. Here the CDR3 reads CASRIGQGSNQPQHF. The DNA for the CDR3 is TGTGCCAGCAGGATCGGACAGGGGAGCAATCAGCCCCAGCATTTT.

Notes on this clonotype: It may be a read error: a sequence one base away is much more abundant. The genes are TRBV7-2 and TRBJ1-2; weak D call: TRBD1 (5 bases). The ends were cut back, 7 bases at V and 3 bases at J, with 15 bases in the middle. The CDR3 spans 14 residues. Germline V CDR1 and CDR2: SGHTA, FQGNSA. CDR3 residues: CASTIPRGDYGYTF. In nucleotides, the CDR3 is TGTGCCAGCACCATCCCCCGGGGGGACTATGGCTACACCTTC.

This chain connects TRBV2 to TRBJ2-1; 11 bases align to TRBD2. The germline V gene encodes CDR1 SNHLY and CDR2 FYNNEI. The CDR3 has 15 amino acids. J lost 7 bases, V lost 6 bases, and 8 bases had no gene match. This CDR3 is CASREGLAAGNEQFF. The CDR3 DNA is TGTGCCAGCAGGGAGGGACTAGCGGCGGGTAATGAGCAGTTCTTC.